This T cell receptor (beta chain) appears in the sequencing data of a study of blood T cells in healthy people across ages. This clonotype was seen a few times. A sample-barcoded 5' primer and a J-beta primer mix were used in a second PCR of about 6 to 11 cycles. TCRdb reprocessed the 5' RACE reads with MiXCR, giving one entry per CDR3 protein. There are nearly 800,000 distinct CDR3 sequences in the sample; roughly three fifths occur only once, and around 25% lies in the top ten. The sequenced sample consisted of blood. The origin of this receptor is a man aged 40-55 years in good health.

Written as DNA, the CDR3 is TGTGCCAGCAGTGAAGGCACCTCGATCTACAATGAGCAGTTCTTC. Its protein is CASSEGTSIYNEQFF. The chain recombines TRBV25-1 with TRBJ2-1, with D unclear. From germline, CDR1 is MGHDK and CDR2 SYGVNS. This CDR3 is 15 amino acids long. Trimming cost V 2 bases and J 3 bases, with 11 bases left between them.